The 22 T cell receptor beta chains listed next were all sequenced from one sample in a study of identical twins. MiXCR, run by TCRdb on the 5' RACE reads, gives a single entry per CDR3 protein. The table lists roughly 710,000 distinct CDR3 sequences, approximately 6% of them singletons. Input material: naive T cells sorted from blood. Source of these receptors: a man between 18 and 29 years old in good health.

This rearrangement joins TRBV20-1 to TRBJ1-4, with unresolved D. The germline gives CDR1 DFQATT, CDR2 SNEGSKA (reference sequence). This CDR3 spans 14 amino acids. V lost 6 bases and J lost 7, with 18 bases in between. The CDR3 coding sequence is TGCAGTGCCGGAGAAGCTAGTGGGATTGAAAAACTGTTTTTT. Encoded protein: CSAGEASGIEKLFF.

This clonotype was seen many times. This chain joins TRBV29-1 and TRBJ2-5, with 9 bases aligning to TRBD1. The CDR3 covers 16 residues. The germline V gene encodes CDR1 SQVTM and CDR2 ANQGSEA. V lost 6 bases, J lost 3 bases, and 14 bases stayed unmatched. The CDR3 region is CSVRTATGGRKETQYF. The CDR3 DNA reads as TGCAGCGTAAGAACGGCGACAGGGGGGAGGAAAGAGACCCAGTACTTC.

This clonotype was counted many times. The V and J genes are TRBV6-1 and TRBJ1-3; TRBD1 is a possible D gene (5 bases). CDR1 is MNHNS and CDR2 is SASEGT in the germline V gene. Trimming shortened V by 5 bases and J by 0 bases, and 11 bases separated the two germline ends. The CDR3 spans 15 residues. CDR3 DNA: TGTGCCAGCAGTCGGGACGTCGTCTCTGGAAACACCATATATTTT. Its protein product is CASSRDVVSGNTIYF.

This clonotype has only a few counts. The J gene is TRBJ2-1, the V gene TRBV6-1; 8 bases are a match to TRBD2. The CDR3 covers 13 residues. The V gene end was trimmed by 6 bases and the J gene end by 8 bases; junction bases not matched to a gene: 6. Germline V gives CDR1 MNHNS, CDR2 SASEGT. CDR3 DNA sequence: TGTGCCAGCAGACTCAGCGGGAGTCATGAGCAGTTCTTC. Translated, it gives CASRLSGSHEQFF.

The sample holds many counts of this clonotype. The CDR3 nucleotides read TGTGCCATCGGGCGTTCCAATCAGCCCCAGCATTTT. It yields the protein CAIGRSNQPQHF. V usage is TRBV27 and J usage is TRBJ1-5; no definite D call. Per germline, CDR1 MNHEY and CDR2 SMNVEV (reference sequence). V lost 10 bases and J 3 bases, leaving 10 bases between the germline ends. The length of the CDR3 is 12 residues.

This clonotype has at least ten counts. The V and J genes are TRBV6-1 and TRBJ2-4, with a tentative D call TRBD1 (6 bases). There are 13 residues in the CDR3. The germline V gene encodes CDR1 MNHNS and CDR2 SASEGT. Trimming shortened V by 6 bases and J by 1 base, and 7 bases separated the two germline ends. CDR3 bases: TGTGCCAGCAGGCAGGGGGCCAAAAACATTCAGTACTTC. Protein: CASRQGAKNIQYF.

The CDR3, as DNA: TGTGCCAGCAGCTTGTCAGCTAACTCGAACACTGAAGCTTTCTTT. Its protein is CASSLSANSNTEAFF. The rearrangement links TRBV7-9 to TRBJ1-1; D is uncertain. V was cut by 3 bases and J by 1 base, with 12 bases left in between. This CDR3 has 15 amino acids. From germline, CDR1 is SEHNR and CDR2 FQNEAQ (reference sequence).

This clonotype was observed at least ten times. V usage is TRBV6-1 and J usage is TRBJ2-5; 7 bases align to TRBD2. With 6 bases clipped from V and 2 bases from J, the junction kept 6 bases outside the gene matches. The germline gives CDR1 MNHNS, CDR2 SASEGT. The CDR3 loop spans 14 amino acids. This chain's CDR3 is CASRTPSGQETQYF. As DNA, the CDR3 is TGTGCCAGCAGAACCCCTAGCGGACAAGAGACCCAGTACTTC.

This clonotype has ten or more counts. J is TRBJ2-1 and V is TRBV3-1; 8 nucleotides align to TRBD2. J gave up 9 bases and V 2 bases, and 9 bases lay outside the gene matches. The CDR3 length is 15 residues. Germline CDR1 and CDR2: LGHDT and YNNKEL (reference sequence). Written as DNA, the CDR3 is TGTGCCAGCAGCCAAACGGGACTAGGGGGTGGTGAGCAGTTCTTC. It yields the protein CASSQTGLGGGEQFF.

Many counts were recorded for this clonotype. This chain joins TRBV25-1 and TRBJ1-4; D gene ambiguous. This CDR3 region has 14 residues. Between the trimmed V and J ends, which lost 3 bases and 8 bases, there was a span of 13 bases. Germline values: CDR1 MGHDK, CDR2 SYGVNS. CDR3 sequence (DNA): TGTGCCAGCAGTGATGTCCCTTATGAGGAAAAACTGTTTTTT. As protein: CASSDVPYEEKLFF.

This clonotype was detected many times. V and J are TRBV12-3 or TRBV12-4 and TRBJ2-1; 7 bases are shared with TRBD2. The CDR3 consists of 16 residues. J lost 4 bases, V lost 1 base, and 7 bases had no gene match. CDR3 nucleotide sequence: TGTGCCAGCAGTTTAGGTCTAGCGGAGATATACAATGAGCAGTTCTTC. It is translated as CASSLGLAEIYNEQFF.

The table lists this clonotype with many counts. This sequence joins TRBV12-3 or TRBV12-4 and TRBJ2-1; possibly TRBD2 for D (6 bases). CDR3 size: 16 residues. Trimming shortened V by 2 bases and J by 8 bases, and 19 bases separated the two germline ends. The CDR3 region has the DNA TGTGCCAGCAGTTTAAGGGCGGGAATGGGTAGCGATGAGCAGTTCTTC. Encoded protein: CASSLRAGMGSDEQFF.

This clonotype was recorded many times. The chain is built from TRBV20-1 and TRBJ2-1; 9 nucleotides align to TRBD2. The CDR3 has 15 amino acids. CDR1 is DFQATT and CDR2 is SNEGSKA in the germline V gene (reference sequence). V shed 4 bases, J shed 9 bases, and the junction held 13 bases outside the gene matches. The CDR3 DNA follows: TGCAGTGCTAAATCCGGGACTAGCATAAATCGTGAGCAGTTCTTC. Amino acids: CSAKSGTSINREQFF.

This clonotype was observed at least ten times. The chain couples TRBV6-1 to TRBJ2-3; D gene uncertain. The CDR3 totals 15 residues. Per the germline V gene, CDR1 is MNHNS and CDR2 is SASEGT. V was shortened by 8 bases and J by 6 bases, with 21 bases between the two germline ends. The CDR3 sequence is CASSLVPFFVDTQYF. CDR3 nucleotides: TGTGCCAGCTCCTTAGTGCCTTTTTTTGTCGATACGCAGTATTTT.

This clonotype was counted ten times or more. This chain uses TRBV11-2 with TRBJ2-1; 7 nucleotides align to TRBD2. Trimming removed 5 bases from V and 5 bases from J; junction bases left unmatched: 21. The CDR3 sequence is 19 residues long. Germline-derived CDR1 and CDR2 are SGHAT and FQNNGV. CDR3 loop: CASSPRAGTTLYRDNEQFF. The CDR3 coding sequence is TGTGCCAGCAGCCCCCGAGCCGGGACTACCCTGTACCGAGACAATGAGCAGTTCTTC.

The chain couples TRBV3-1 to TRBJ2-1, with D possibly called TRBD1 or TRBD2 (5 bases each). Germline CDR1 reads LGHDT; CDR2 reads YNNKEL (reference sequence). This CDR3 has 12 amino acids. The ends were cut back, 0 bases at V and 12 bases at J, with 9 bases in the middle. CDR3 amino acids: CASSQDRGGQFF. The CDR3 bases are TGTGCCAGCAGCCAAGATCGGGGCGGGCAGTTCTTC.

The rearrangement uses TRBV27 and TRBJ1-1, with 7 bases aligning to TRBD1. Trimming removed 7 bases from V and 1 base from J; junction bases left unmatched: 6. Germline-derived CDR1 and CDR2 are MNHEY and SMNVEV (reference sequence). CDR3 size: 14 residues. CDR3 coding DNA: TGTGCCAGCACAAAAAGGGGGCGGAACACTGAAGCTTTCTTT. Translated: CASTKRGRNTEAFF.

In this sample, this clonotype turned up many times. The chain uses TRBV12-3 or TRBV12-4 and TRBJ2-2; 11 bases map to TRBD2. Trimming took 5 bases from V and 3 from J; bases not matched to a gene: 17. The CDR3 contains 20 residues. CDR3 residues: CASSPPRLAGFIRDTGELFF. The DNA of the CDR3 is TGTGCCAGCAGTCCCCCTCGACTAGCGGGATTCATAAGGGACACCGGGGAGCTGTTTTTT.

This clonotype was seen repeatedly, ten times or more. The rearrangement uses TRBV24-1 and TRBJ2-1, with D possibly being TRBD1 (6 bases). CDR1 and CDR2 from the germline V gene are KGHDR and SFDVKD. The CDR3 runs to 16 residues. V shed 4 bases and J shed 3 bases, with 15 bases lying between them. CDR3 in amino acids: CATSENRQASYNEQFF. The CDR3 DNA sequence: TGTGCCACCAGTGAAAACAGACAGGCCAGCTACAATGAGCAGTTCTTC.

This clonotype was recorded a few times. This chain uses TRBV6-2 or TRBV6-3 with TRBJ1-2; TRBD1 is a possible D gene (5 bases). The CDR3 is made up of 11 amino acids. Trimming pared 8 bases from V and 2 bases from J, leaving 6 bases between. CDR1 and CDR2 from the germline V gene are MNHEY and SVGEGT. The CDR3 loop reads CASGGNYGYTF. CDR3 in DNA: TGTGCCAGCGGGGGGAACTATGGCTACACCTTC.

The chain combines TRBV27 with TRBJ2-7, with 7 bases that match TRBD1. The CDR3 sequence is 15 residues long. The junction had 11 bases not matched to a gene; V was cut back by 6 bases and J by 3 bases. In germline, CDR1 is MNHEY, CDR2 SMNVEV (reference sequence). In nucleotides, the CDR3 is TGTGCCAGCAGATCTTTGACAGGGAGAGTCTACGAGCAGTACTTC. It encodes CASRSLTGRVYEQYF.

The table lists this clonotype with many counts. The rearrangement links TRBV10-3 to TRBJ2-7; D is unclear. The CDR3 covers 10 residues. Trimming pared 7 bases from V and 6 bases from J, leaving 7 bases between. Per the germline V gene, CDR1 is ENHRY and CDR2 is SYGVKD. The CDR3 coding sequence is TGTGCCATCACAAGGTTCGAGCAGTACGTC. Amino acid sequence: CAITRFEQYV.